A single sample is the source of the 6 T cell receptor beta chains below, sequenced in a study of T cells in Graves' hyperthyroidism and ophthalmopathy. TCR beta CDR3 sequences were amplified from RNA transcripts. The study used the HTBI primer set for a first-round RT-PCR of the TCR CDR3. TCRdb called the multiplex PCR reads again in MiXCR, with one record for every CDR3 protein. This table has hundreds of thousands of distinct CDR3 sequences, more than 12% appearing once. The sample consisted of blood. The receptors derive from a woman aged 45-65 years with Graves' ophthalmopathy.

This chain uses TRBV11-2 with TRBJ1-1; a possible D gene is TRBD1 (6 bases). This CDR3 comprises 15 residues. V lost 7 bases and J lost 1, with 16 bases in between. Germline V lookup: CDR1 SGHAT, CDR2 FQNNGV. The CDR3 region has the DNA TGTGCCAGCACCTGGAACAGGGATGAGAACACTGAAGCTTTCTTT. This gives the protein CASTWNRDENTEAFF.

This clonotype came up a few times. The chain joins TRBV11-3 to TRBJ2-7; D gene ambiguous. Germline V gene lookup returns CDR1 SGHNT and CDR2 YENEEA. Deletions cut 6 bases from V and 5 bases from J, with 8 bases between. This CDR3 is built from 11 residues. For the CDR3, the DNA is TGTGCCAGCAGGGGCGGCGACGAGCAGTACTTC. This encodes CASRGGDEQYF.

Ten or more counts support this clonotype. The chain links TRBV7-2 to TRBJ2-1; D is possibly TRBD2 (5 bases). In germline, CDR1 is SGHTA, CDR2 FQGNSA. This CDR3 has 15 residues. Trimming removed 1 base at V and 7 bases at J, with 14 bases between. In DNA form, the CDR3 reads TGTGCCAGCAGCTTAGTGCGGCTGTCGGGGAATGAGCAGTTCTTC. Amino acid sequence: CASSLVRLSGNEQFF. The full variable domain, completed using reference TRBV7-2 and TRBJ2-1, is GAGVSQSPSNKVTEKGKDVELRCDPISGHTALYWYRQSLGQGLEFLIYFQGNSAPDKSGLPSDRFSAERTGGSVSTLTIQRTQQEDSAVYLCASSLVRLSGNEQFFGPGTRLTVL.

The sample holds many counts of this clonotype. The V gene is TRBV2, the J gene TRBJ2-3; TRBD2 aligns across 8 bases. The V and J ends lost 10 bases and 2 bases, in that order; junction bases with no gene match: 11. Germline CDR1 is SNHLY and CDR2 is FYNNEI. CDR3 length: 15 amino acids. Here the CDR3 DNA reads TGTGCCACGCGGCAAACTAGCGGATCCACAGATACGCAGTATTTT. Amino acids: CATRQTSGSTDTQYF. The entire variable domain, with the rest obtained from reference TRBV2 and TRBJ2-3, is as follows: EPEVTQTPSHQVTQMGQEVILRCVPISNHLYFYWYRQILGQKVEFLVSFYNNEISEKSEIFDDQFSVERPDGSNFTLKIRSTKLEDSAMYFCATRQTSGSTDTQYFGPGTRLTVL.

At least ten counts were recorded for this clonotype. The chain recombines TRBV28 with TRBJ1-5, with 7 bases fitting TRBD1. The germline V gene has CDR1 MDHEN and CDR2 SYDVKM. The CDR3 loop spans 18 amino acids. J was trimmed by 0 bases and V by 3 bases; bases with no gene match: 11. The CDR3, as DNA: TGTGCCAGCAGTTTGCAGGGGGACGGGATTAATAGCAATCAGCCCCAGCATTTT. It encodes CASSLQGDGINSNQPQHF.

At least ten counts were recorded for this clonotype. The gene calls are TRBV30 and TRBJ1-1; D is perhaps TRBD1 (5 bases). The CDR3 is 14 amino acids. Trimming pared 1 base from V and 2 bases from J, leaving 11 bases between. The germline V gene encodes CDR1 GTSNPN and CDR2 SVGIG (reference sequence). CDR3 in amino acids: CAWSAGLINTEAFF. The DNA of the CDR3 is TGTGCCTGGAGTGCGGGACTGATAAACACTGAAGCTTTCTTT.